One and the same sample provided the 14 T cell receptor beta chains below, sequenced in a study of blood T cell repertoires in COVID-19. Libraries were prepared by immunoSEQ multiplex PCR; TCRdb keeps only in-frame clonotypes and omits some of them. This sample has 25,000 to 30,000 clones, with about 89% found just once. Sequencing input: peripheral blood. Every receptor here comes from a man in his 70s with active COVID-19.

The chain employs TRBV27 and TRBJ1-4, with D uncertain. The CDR3 spans 13 residues. Trimming removed 3 bases at V and 7 bases at J, with 9 bases between. Germline V lookup: CDR1 MNHEY, CDR2 SMNVEV (reference sequence). The CDR3 here is CASSFGGSEKLFF. In DNA, the CDR3 is TGTGCCAGCAGTTTTGGAGGGAGTGAAAAACTGTTTTTT.

The J gene is TRBJ1-5, the V gene TRBV5-6; D is possibly TRBD1 (5 bases). Germline V gives CDR1 SGHDT, CDR2 YYEEEE. The CDR3 spans 16 residues. With 1 base removed from V and 0 bases from J, the gap between germline ends came to 11 bases. The CDR3 DNA reads as TGTGCCAGCAGCTTGTGGGGGACTGATAGCAATCAGCCCCAGCATTTT. It specifies CASSLWGTDSNQPQHF. Drawing the rest from reference TRBV5-6 and TRBJ1-5, the complete variable domain is DAGVTQSPTHLIKTRGQQVTLRCSPKSGHDTVSWYQQALGQGPQFIFQYYEEEERQRGNFPDRFSGHQFPNYSSELNVNALLLGDSALYLCASSLWGTDSNQPQHFGDGTRLSIL.

The gene calls are TRBV4-3 and TRBJ1-2; D unclear. Trimming pared 0 bases from V and 4 bases from J, leaving 15 bases between. Germline values: CDR1 LGHNA, CDR2 YSLEER. This CDR3 spans 16 amino acids. The CDR3 DNA follows: TGCGCCAGCAGCCAAGAACGGAGTGGCAGTTTCTATGGCTACACCTTC. Translating it yields CASSQERSGSFYGYTF.

In this sample, this clone turned up a few times. The chain has TRBV5-1 and TRBJ2-3; D is unresolved. V gave up 4 bases and J gave up 2 bases, with 11 bases separating them. CDR3 length: 14 amino acids. Germline V gives CDR1 SGHRS, CDR2 YFSETQ. CDR3 sequence reads: CASSIQKATDTQYF. Here the CDR3 DNA reads TGCGCCAGCAGCATACAGAAAGCCACAGATACGCAGTATTTT.

The count of this clone is one. V gene TRBV24-1 combines with J gene TRBJ2-2; D is perhaps TRBD1 (5 bases). V shed 2 bases and J shed 3 bases, with 15 bases lying between them. The CDR3 runs to 17 residues. Germline assignment: CDR1 KGHDR and CDR2 SFDVKD. CDR3 nucleotides: TGTGCCACCAGTGATTCTCAGGGTTCCTTTTACACCGGGGAGCTGTTTTTT. This codes for CATSDSQGSFYTGELFF.

The V and J genes are TRBV18 and TRBJ2-3; D ambiguous. Trimming pared 4 bases from V and 5 bases from J, leaving 10 bases between. The germline V gene has CDR1 KGHSH and CDR2 LQKENI. The length of the CDR3 is 13 residues. The CDR3 region has the DNA TGTGCCAGCTCACGTACTGCAGGAGATACGCAGTATTTT. Encoded protein: CASSRTAGDTQYF.

This chain's CDR3 is CASSLRGNRGGNQPQHF. The CDR3 DNA follows: TGTGCCAGCAGTTTAAGGGGAAACAGGGGTGGCAATCAGCCCCAGCATTTT. The chain uses TRBV27 and TRBJ1-5; TRBD1 agrees at 7 bases. CDR1 and CDR2 from the germline V gene are MNHEY and SMNVEV (reference sequence). V lost 2 bases and J lost 2; bases outside the gene matches: 9. The length of the CDR3 is 17 residues.

This chain uses TRBV3-1 (or the pseudogene TRBV3-2) with TRBJ2-3; D gene ambiguous. Germline loops: CDR1 LGHDT, CDR2 YNNKEL (reference sequence). The CDR3 loop spans 16 amino acids. V was trimmed by 0 bases and J by 1 base, leaving 11 bases between them. In DNA, the CDR3 is TGTGCCAGCAGCCAAGATGCCCCACGGGGCACAGATACGCAGTATTTT. As protein: CASSQDAPRGTDTQYF.

The rearrangement links TRBV12-3 or TRBV12-4 to TRBJ2-1, with unresolved D. V lost 4 bases, J lost 10 bases, and 11 bases lay in between. The CDR3 totals 12 residues. CDR3 sequence (DNA): TGTGCCAGCAGTTATCCTGTCGGGGAGCAGTTCTTC. This sequence encodes CASSYPVGEQFF.

The DNA of the CDR3 is TGTGCCAGCTCACCGGGACAGGGTTTAGAGACCCAGTACTTC. It encodes CASSPGQGLETQYF. The chain uses TRBV18 and TRBJ2-5; TRBD1 aligns across 9 bases. This CDR3 region has 14 residues. Germline V gene sequence: CDR1 KGHSH, CDR2 LQKENI. The V segment lost 3 bases and the J segment 4 bases; nucleotides outside the gene matches: 3.

The chain recombines TRBV28 with TRBJ1-5; the match to TRBD1 covers 7 bases. V lost 2 bases, J lost 9 bases, and 7 bases stayed unmatched. In germline, CDR1 is MDHEN, CDR2 SYDVKM. The CDR3 contains 14 residues. The CDR3: CASSLPGGGRPQHF. The CDR3, as DNA: TGTGCCAGCAGTTTACCGGGAGGGGGCCGGCCCCAGCATTTT.

V usage is TRBV20-1 and J usage is TRBJ2-7, with a weak D call TRBD2 (7 bases). Germline lookup yields CDR1 DFQATT and CDR2 SNEGSKA (reference sequence). The CDR3 runs 14 residues. V was clipped by 3 bases and J by 6 bases, with 18 bases between them. The CDR3 nucleotides read TGCAGTGCTAGTGACCCCCGGGGGGCACGCGAGCAGTACTTC. Protein product: CSASDPRGAREQYF.

This sequence joins TRBV12-5 and TRBJ2-1; 14 bases agree with TRBD2. The CDR3 has 19 residues. The trim removed 3 bases at V and 1 base at J, leaving 8 bases unmatched. The germline gives CDR1 LGHNT, CDR2 FRNRAP. The CDR3 DNA reads TGTGCTAGTGGTTTCCAGGGGACTAGCGGGGGTGTATCCTACAATGAGCAGTTCTTC. It codes for CASGFQGTSGGVSYNEQFF.

V and J are TRBV19 and TRBJ2-7; 10 nucleotides align to TRBD1. CDR1 and CDR2 from the germline V gene are LNHDA and SQIVND (reference sequence). CDR3 size: 15 residues. V lost 3 bases to trimming and J lost 2 bases; unmatched junction nucleotides: 4. The CDR3 loop is CASSITGTGAYEQYF. The CDR3 bases are TGTGCCAGTAGTATCACCGGGACAGGGGCCTACGAGCAGTACTTC.